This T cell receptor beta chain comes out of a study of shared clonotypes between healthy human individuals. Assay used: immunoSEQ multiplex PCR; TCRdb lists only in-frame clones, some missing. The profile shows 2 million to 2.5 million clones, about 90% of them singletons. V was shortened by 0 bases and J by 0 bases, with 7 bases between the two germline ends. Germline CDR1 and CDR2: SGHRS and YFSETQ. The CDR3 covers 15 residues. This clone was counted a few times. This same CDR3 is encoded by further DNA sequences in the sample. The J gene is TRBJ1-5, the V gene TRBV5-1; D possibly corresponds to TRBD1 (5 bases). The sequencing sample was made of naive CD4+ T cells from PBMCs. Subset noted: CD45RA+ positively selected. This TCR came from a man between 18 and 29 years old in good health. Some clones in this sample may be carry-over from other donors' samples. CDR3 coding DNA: TGCGCCAGCAGCTTGGCCGGGGGTAGCAATCAGCCCCAGCATTTT. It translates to CASSLAGGSNQPQHF. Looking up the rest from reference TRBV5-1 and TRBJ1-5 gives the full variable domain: KAGVTQTPRYLIKTRGQQVTLSCSPISGHRSVSWYQQTPGQGLQFLFEYFSETQRNKGNFPGRFSGRQFSNSRSEMNVSTLELGDSALYLCASSLAGGSNQPQHFGDGTRLSIL.